The 9 T cell receptor beta chains below were found in one sample sequenced in a study of cytomegalovirus exposure and HLA in healthy donors. The study ran its PCR with 60 Vbeta and 13 Jbeta primers. Some clones are missing from TCRdb's copy, which holds only in-frame ones; the method was immunoSEQ multiplex PCR. This sample has about 98,000 clones, with about three quarters found just once. The sequencing sample was made of PBMCs. Receptor source: a human donor in good health.

The CDR3 reads CASSLGQGINYGYTF. The CDR3 DNA is TGCGCCAGCAGCTTGGGACAAGGCATTAACTATGGCTACACCTTC. This chain links TRBV5-1 with TRBJ1-2; D unclear. Germline CDR1 is SGHRS and CDR2 is YFSETQ. Trimming cost V 0 bases and J 1 base, with 10 bases left between them. CDR3 size: 15 residues. Full variable domain (remainder filled in from reference TRBV5-1 and TRBJ1-2): KAGVTQTPRYLIKTRGQQVTLSCSPISGHRSVSWYQQTPGQGLQFLFEYFSETQRNKGNFPGRFSGRQFSNSRSEMNVSTLELGDSALYLCASSLGQGINYGYTFGSGTRLTVV.

The chain recombines TRBV5-1 with TRBJ2-7; unclear D gene. The V gene lost 0 bases and the J gene lost 4 bases, with 5 bases spanning the gap. This CDR3 is 12 amino acids long. CDR1 SGHRS and CDR2 YFSETQ come from the germline V gene. This chain's CDR3 is CASSLERYEQYF. The CDR3 bases are TGCGCCAGCAGCTTGGAGCGTTACGAGCAGTACTTC.

The J gene is TRBJ2-1, the V gene TRBV2; TRBD1 might be the D (8 bases). The germline gives CDR1 SNHLY, CDR2 FYNNEI. V was pared by 7 bases and J by 7 bases, with 11 bases between. The CDR3 runs to 12 residues. The DNA of the CDR3 is TGTGCCAGCACACAGGGGGGGAATGAGCAGTTCTTC. As protein: CASTQGGNEQFF.

CDR3 nucleotide sequence: TGTGCCAGCAGCTTAGGGGAGGGAGGTGGGGAGACCCAGTACTTC. Its translation: CASSLGEGGGETQYF. The V call is TRBV7-2, the J call TRBJ2-5, with 7 bases fitting TRBD2. The CDR3 is 15 residues long. The germline V gene has CDR1 SGHTA and CDR2 FQGNSA. Trimming cost V 1 base and J 5 bases; bases outside gene matches: 7.

In nucleotides, the CDR3 is TGTGCCAGCAGCTTAGGGCATCTAGTACAAGAGACCCAGTACTTC. This gives the protein CASSLGHLVQETQYF. J is TRBJ2-5 and V is TRBV7-9; D is undetermined. The CDR3 is made up of 15 amino acids. V shed 1 base and J shed 2 bases, with 11 bases lying between them. Per germline, CDR1 SEHNR and CDR2 FQNEAQ (reference sequence).

The rearrangement joins TRBV4-3 to TRBJ2-3; 12 bases map to TRBD2. The CDR3 consists of 21 residues. CDR1 and CDR2 from the germline V gene are LGHNA and YSLEER. Trimming at V came to 0 bases and at J to 0 bases, leaving 13 bases not matched to a gene. CDR3 protein: CASSQDLGLAGGPRSTDTQYF. The CDR3 coding sequence is TGCGCCAGCAGCCAAGATCTCGGTCTAGCGGGAGGGCCGAGGAGCACAGATACGCAGTATTTT.

The chain is built from TRBV5-4 and TRBJ2-7; D possibly corresponds to TRBD2 (5 bases). There are 14 residues in the CDR3. V was trimmed by 0 bases and J by 3 bases, leaving 10 bases between them. Germline V gene data show CDR1 as SGHNT and CDR2 as YYREEE (reference sequence). DNA of the CDR3: TGTGCCAGCAGCTTGGCTAGCCCCATCTACGAGCAGTACTTC. Amino acids: CASSLASPIYEQYF.

The table lists this clone with a few counts. The chain recombines TRBV6-5 with TRBJ2-5; a weak D match, TRBD2 (5 bases). The CDR3 is made up of 13 amino acids. Germline assignment: CDR1 MNHEY and CDR2 SVGAGI. V was trimmed by 3 bases and J by 5 bases, leaving 10 bases between them. The CDR3, as DNA: TGTGCCAGCAGTTATACTAGGCGGGAGACCCAGTACTTC. Translation: CASSYTRRETQYF.

The genes are TRBV30 and TRBJ1-2; D is uncertain. The CDR3 totals 14 residues. Per germline, CDR1 GTSNPN and CDR2 SVGIG (reference sequence). V shed 0 bases and J shed 0 bases, with 8 bases lying between them. As DNA, the CDR3 is TGTGCCTGGAGTGTACTAGCCGCTAACTATGGCTACACCTTC. This encodes CAWSVLAANYGYTF.